Described below is a single T cell receptor (beta chain) sequence and its context. Antigen unknown. Full-length variable regions came from constant-region reverse primers plus semi-nested Nested Universal Primer A PCR. TCRdb called the 5' RACE reads again in MiXCR, with one record for every CDR3 protein. The sample yields some 62,000 distinct CDR3 sequences, 22% seen once. Germline lookup yields CDR1 MGHRA and CDR2 YSYEKL. V was pared by 4 bases and J by 6 bases, with 13 bases between. The length of the CDR3 is 14 residues. Overall study results and limits: Greatest tumor Treg TCR overlap was with tumor naive CD4+ cells.

Sequencing used memory CD4+ T cells sorted from a lymph node. Subset given: memory CD4+ T cells, CD4+CD45RO+CD25-. The rearrangement links TRBV4-1 to TRBJ1-3, with unresolved D. The sequence derives from a female donor with breast cancer. The CDR3 here is CASSPSRPENTIYF. DNA for the CDR3: TGCGCCAGCAGCCCATCTAGGCCGGAAAACACCATATATTTT.